These T cell receptor beta chains were read from a single sample in a study of shared clonotypes between healthy human individuals. Sequencing used immunoSEQ multiplex PCR; TCRdb keeps in-frame clones, though not all of them. The table has roughly 2.6 million clones, about 92% seen once. The sequenced sample consisted of naive CD4+ T cells sorted from blood. These receptor sequences come from a young man in good health. The CDR3 runs from the conserved cysteine through the conserved F or W. The order of the fields is V gene, J gene, clone size, D gene, CDR3 DNA, CDR3 protein. D genes are given only for firm matches. Some rows mark clone size as missing; the rest say once, few, many or name a class of expanded clone.

V: TRBV25-1; J: TRBJ2-5; size: -; D: -; DNA: TGTGCCAGCAGTATCTATGGGGAGACCCAGTACTTC; CDR3: CASSIYGETQYF
V: TRBV10-2; J: TRBJ1-4; size: once; D: -; DNA: TGCGCCAGCAGTGGGCCAGGGGCCGGTGAAAAACTGTTTTTT; CDR3: CASSGPGAGEKLFF
V: TRBV4-1; J: TRBJ2-3; size: -; D: TRBD2; DNA: TGCGCCAGCAGCCAACCTGGGACTAGCGGGGGGGATACGCAGTATTTT; CDR3: CASSQPGTSGGDTQYF
V: TRBV6-6; J: TRBJ1-2; size: -; D: -; DNA: TGTGCCAGTGCCCGGGGTTCTGGCTACACCTTC; CDR3: CASARGSGYTF
V: TRBV7-9; J: TRBJ2-5; size: once; D: TRBD1; DNA: TGTGCCAGCAGCTTAAATACAGGGGGGAGGGAGACCCAGTACTTC; CDR3: CASSLNTGGRETQYF
V: TRBV9; J: TRBJ1-2; size: -; D: -; DNA: TGTGCCAGCAGCGTAGGGGGGGCCGATGGCTACACCTTC; CDR3: CASSVGGADGYTF
V: TRBV10-1; J: TRBJ1-1; size: few; D: -; DNA: TGCGCCAGCAGTGAGGGCAGCATGAACACTGAAGCTTTCTTT; CDR3: CASSEGSMNTEAFF
V: TRBV10-3; J: TRBJ1-2; size: -; D: -; DNA: TGTGCCATCAGTGAGGATAGGGGATTCTATGGCTACACCTTC; CDR3: CAISEDRGFYGYTF
V: TRBV19; J: TRBJ1-2; size: -; D: TRBD1; DNA: TGTGCCAGTAGTGTGACAGGGGCAGATGGCTACACCTTC; CDR3: CASSVTGADGYTF
V: TRBV6-5; J: TRBJ2-1; size: -; D: -; DNA: TGTGCCAGCAGTTACTCTTTCGGGCTACATGAGCAGTTCTTC; CDR3: CASSYSFGLHEQFF
V: TRBV6-5; J: TRBJ2-1; size: -; D: -; DNA: TGTGCCAGCAGCGCGGGGCTCGCCTACAATGAGCAGTTCTTC; CDR3: CASSAGLAYNEQFF
V: TRBV6-5; J: TRBJ2-2; size: -; D: -; DNA: TGTGCCAGCCGGAGAGGGGGGGAGCTGTTTTTT; CDR3: CASRRGGELFF
V: TRBV27; J: TRBJ1-4; size: -; D: TRBD1; DNA: TGTGCCAGCAAGGGGACAGGGGGAGAGAACGAAAAACTGTTTTTT; CDR3: CASKGTGGENEKLFF
V: TRBV7-2; J: TRBJ2-2; size: once; D: -; DNA: TGTGCCAGCAGCTTATCCCAGGAGACCGGGGAGCTGTTTTTT; CDR3: CASSLSQETGELFF
V: TRBV6-4; J: TRBJ1-6; size: few; D: -; DNA: TGTGCCAGCAGCCCGGACAGAGATAATTCACCCCTCCACTTT; CDR3: CASSPDRDNSPLHF
V: TRBV6-1; J: TRBJ2-1; size: -; D: -; DNA: TGTGCCAGCAGTGAAGAAGCGCTCTCCTACAATGAGCAGTTCTTC; CDR3: CASSEEALSYNEQFF
V: TRBV30; J: TRBJ2-7; size: -; D: -; DNA: TGTGCCTGGAGCGCCACCAGGGACGGGCAGCAGTACTTC; CDR3: CAWSATRDGQQYF
V: TRBV11-2; J: TRBJ1-2; size: -; D: -; DNA: TGTGCCAGCAGCTTTGCTCAGGGGCTCTATGGCTACACCTTC; CDR3: CASSFAQGLYGYTF
V: TRBV29-1; J: TRBJ1-4; size: -; D: -; DNA: TGCAGCGTTGAGTGGCAGGGGACTGAAAAACTGTTTTTT; CDR3: CSVEWQGTEKLFF
V: TRBV19; J: TRBJ1-5; size: few; D: -; DNA: TGTGCCAGTAGTGACACAGGCCCCGAGCCCCAGCATTTT; CDR3: CASSDTGPEPQHF
V: TRBV25-1; J: TRBJ2-7; size: -; D: -; DNA: TGTGCCAGCAGTGAGGGGGGGCCCGGCGGGAACGAGCAGTACTTC; CDR3: CASSEGGPGGNEQYF
V: TRBV7-2; J: TRBJ2-3; size: -; D: TRBD2; DNA: TGTGCCAGCAGCTTAGGGGCTAGCGGGAGGGTCACAGATACGCAGTATTTT; CDR3: CASSLGASGRVTDTQYF
V: TRBV6-5; J: TRBJ1-5; size: -; D: -; DNA: TGTGCCAGCAGTCGAGGCGGGCTCAATCAGCCCCAGCATTTT; CDR3: CASSRGGLNQPQHF
V: TRBV5-4; J: TRBJ2-4; size: once; D: -; DNA: TGTGCCAGCAGCTTAGGGACTGCCAAAAACATTCAGTACTTC; CDR3: CASSLGTAKNIQYF
V: TRBV18; J: TRBJ1-6; size: -; D: -; DNA: TGTGCCAGCTCACCATTCGGGGCCTGGGAAGGTTCACCCCTCCACTTT; CDR3: CASSPFGAWEGSPLHF
V: TRBV18; J: TRBJ2-1; size: once; D: -; DNA: TGTGCCAGCTCAAACCAATACCGCAATGAGCAGTTCTTC; CDR3: CASSNQYRNEQFF
V: TRBV7-9; J: TRBJ2-2; size: -; D: TRBD2; DNA: TGTGCCAGCAGCCCGGGAACTAGCGGGAGGAGGGACTTCACCGGGGAGCTGTTTTTT; CDR3: CASSPGTSGRRDFTGELFF
V: TRBV23-1; J: TRBJ2-5; size: -; D: -; DNA: TGCGCCAGCAGTCAATCGGAAGGGGAAGAGACCCAGTACTTC; CDR3: CASSQSEGEETQYF
V: TRBV7-9; J: TRBJ2-7; size: -; D: -; DNA: TGTGCCAGCAGCTCTGGCCACGAGCAGTACTTC; CDR3: CASSSGHEQYF
V: TRBV6-5; J: TRBJ2-1; size: -; D: -; DNA: TGTGCCAGCAGTTACGGAGGCGGGATATACAATGAGCAGTTCTTC; CDR3: CASSYGGGIYNEQFF
V: TRBV13; J: TRBJ2-2; size: -; D: -; DNA: TGTGCCAGCAGCTTTTCTTCCGGGACTGCGAACACCGGGGAGCTGTTTTTT; CDR3: CASSFSSGTANTGELFF
V: TRBV5-1; J: TRBJ1-3; size: -; D: -; DNA: TGCGCCAGCAGCTTGGAGCGTGGGGGCTCTGGAAACACCATATATTTT; CDR3: CASSLERGGSGNTIYF